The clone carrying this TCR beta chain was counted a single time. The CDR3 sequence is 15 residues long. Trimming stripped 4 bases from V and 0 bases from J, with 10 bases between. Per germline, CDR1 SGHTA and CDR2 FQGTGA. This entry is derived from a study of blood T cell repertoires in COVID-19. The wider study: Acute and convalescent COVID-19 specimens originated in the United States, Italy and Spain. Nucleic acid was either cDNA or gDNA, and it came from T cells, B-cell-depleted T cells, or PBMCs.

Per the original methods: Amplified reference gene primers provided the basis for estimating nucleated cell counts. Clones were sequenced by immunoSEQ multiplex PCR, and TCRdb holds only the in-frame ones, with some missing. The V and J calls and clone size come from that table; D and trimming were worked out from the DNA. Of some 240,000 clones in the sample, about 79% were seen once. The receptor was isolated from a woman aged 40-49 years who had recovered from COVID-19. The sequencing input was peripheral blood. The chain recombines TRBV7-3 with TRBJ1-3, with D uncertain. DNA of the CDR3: TGTGCCAGCAGCTCCCGGTCTTGCTCTGGAAACACCATATATTTT. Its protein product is CASSSRSCSGNTIYF.